These 4 T cell receptor beta chains were all obtained from the same sample, sequenced in a study of Ad26.COV2.S vaccination and SARS-CoV-2 variants. TCRdb keeps only in-frame clones here, not all; method: immunoSEQ multiplex PCR. Here the sample spans over 110,000 clones, 86% being singletons. The sequencing used peripheral blood, collected after recovery from COVID-19. Receptors were obtained from a human donor who had recovered from COVID-19.

The V call is TRBV13, the J call TRBJ2-2; 11 bases map to TRBD2. The ends lost 4 bases at V and 3 bases at J; junction bases unmatched: 4. The CDR3 is 16 amino acids. Germline lookup yields CDR1 PRHDT and CDR2 FYEKMQ (reference sequence). The CDR3 bases are TGTGCCAGCAGCTCCCGACTAGCGGGGCACACCGGGGAGCTGTTTTTT. It specifies CASSSRLAGHTGELFF.

This sequence joins TRBV12-3 or TRBV12-4 and TRBJ1-5, with D hard to call. Trimming left V 0 bases short and J 7 bases short, with 7 bases between. This CDR3 region has 13 residues. Here the CDR3 reads CASSLATNQPQHF. In DNA form, the CDR3 reads TGTGCCAGCAGTTTAGCGACCAACCAGCCCCAGCATTTT.

V and J are TRBV4-3 and TRBJ1-3; unclear D gene. V was pared by 4 bases and J by 2 bases, with 9 bases between. The length of the CDR3 is 14 residues. CDR1 and CDR2 from the germline V gene are LGHNA and YSLEER. For the CDR3, the DNA is TGCGCCAGCAGCCCACAGATCACTGGAAACACCATATATTTT. It translates to CASSPQITGNTIYF.

This clone was observed a single time. The rearrangement links TRBV6-7 to TRBJ1-4, with D possibly matching TRBD1 (6 bases). TRBV6-7 is given ORF status, its function remaining uncertain. The V end was cut by 8 bases, the J end by 7 bases, with 17 bases between. The CDR3 covers 14 residues. The CDR3 nucleotides are TGTGCCAGCGGCAGGACAGATATCAGTGAAAAACTGTTTTTT. Encoded protein: CASGRTDISEKLFF.